Presented here are 15 T cell receptor beta chains from one specimen sequenced in a study of T cells in Graves' hyperthyroidism and ophthalmopathy. The source material, RNA transcripts, was used to amplify TCR beta CDR3 regions. HTBI primers were the set used in a first-round RT-PCR of the TCR CDR3. TCRdb re-called the multiplex PCR reads through MiXCR, storing one row per CDR3 protein. The sample consists of over 500,000 distinct CDR3 sequences, around 16% of them appearing once. Material for sequencing was blood. The receptors were gathered from a woman in her twenties or thirties with Graves' ophthalmopathy.

This clonotype has a count of ten or more. The CDR3 reads CASSLSQSADTQYF. The CDR3 DNA reads as TGTGCCAGCAGCTTATCGCAGTCGGCAGATACGCAGTATTTT. The chain uses TRBV7-2 and TRBJ2-3; D unclear. V gave up 2 bases and J gave up 4 bases, with 10 bases separating them. Germline CDR1 reads SGHTA; CDR2 reads FQGNSA. The length of the CDR3 is 14 residues. Full variable domain (remainder filled in from reference TRBV7-2 and TRBJ2-3): GAGVSQSPSNKVTEKGKDVELRCDPISGHTALYWYRQSLGQGLEFLIYFQGNSAPDKSGLPSDRFSAERTGGSVSTLTIQRTQQEDSAVYLCASSLSQSADTQYFGPGTRLTVL.

This clonotype was picked up many times. The chain joins TRBV11-3 to TRBJ2-1; 8 nucleotides agree with TRBD2. Germline values: CDR1 SGHNT, CDR2 YENEEA. CDR3 size: 15 residues. V shed 5 bases and J 7 bases; nucleotides not matched to a gene: 10. DNA of the CDR3: TGTGCCAGCAGCCTAAACGGTGTAGCGGGGAATGAGCAGTTCTTC. It codes for CASSLNGVAGNEQFF.

This clonotype was picked up many times. The rearrangement links TRBV5-6 to TRBJ1-3, with D possibly TRBD1 on 6 matching bases. CDR3 length: 14 residues. Germline CDR1 SGHDT, CDR2 YYEEEE. V lost 4 bases, J lost 5 bases, and 13 bases lay in between. The CDR3 is CASSQWTARNTIYF. CDR3 nucleotides: TGTGCCAGCAGCCAATGGACAGCCCGAAACACCATATATTTT. The whole variable domain, remainder taken from reference TRBV5-6 and TRBJ1-3, is DAGVTQSPTHLIKTRGQQVTLRCSPKSGHDTVSWYQQALGQGPQFIFQYYEEEERQRGNFPDRFSGHQFPNYSSELNVNALLLGDSALYLCASSQWTARNTIYFGEGSWLTVV.

This clonotype was recorded at least ten times. The chain has TRBV28 and TRBJ1-5, with TRBD1 matching 7 bases. CDR3 size: 15 residues. Germline CDR1 reads MDHEN; CDR2 reads SYDVKM. After removal of 5 bases from V and 7 bases from J, the junction contained 11 bases not matched to a gene. The CDR3 DNA sequence: TGTGCCAGCAGTCCTCGACAGGGATACTACCAGCCCCAGCATTTT. Translating gives CASSPRQGYYQPQHF.

In its sample, this clonotype was seen many times. The chain combines TRBV20-1 with TRBJ2-1; 10 bases are a match to TRBD2. Germline CDR1 and CDR2: DFQATT and SNEGSKA (reference sequence). V lost 6 bases, J lost 2 bases, and 16 bases stayed unmatched. The CDR3 is made up of 18 amino acids. CDR3 coding DNA: TGCAGTGCACTGAGACTAGCGGGTGGTAGGATGGCCTACAATGAGCAGTTCTTC. Amino acid sequence: CSALRLAGGRMAYNEQFF.

Turning to this clonotype: This may stem from a read error, because a much larger clone lies one nucleotide away. The J gene is TRBJ2-1, the V gene TRBV20-1, with 14 bases aligning to TRBD2. V trimming: 6 bases; J trimming: 0 bases; junction bases outside the gene matches: 7. Germline CDR1 is DFQATT and CDR2 is SNEGSKA (reference sequence). The CDR3 length is 17 residues. The CDR3 nucleotides read TGCAGTGCGGAGGGACTAGCGGGAGTCACCTCCTACAATGAGCAGTTCTTC. It yields the protein CSAEGLAGVTSYNEQFF.

This clonotype has a handful of counts. The chain has TRBV19 and TRBJ2-2, with D unresolved. The V end lost 0 bases, the J end lost 4 bases, and 6 bases lay between the germline ends. Germline CDR1 and CDR2: LNHDA and SQIVND (reference sequence). This CDR3 has 14 amino acids. The CDR3 nucleotides are TGTGCCAGTAGTATAGAACCGCTCACCGGGGAGCTGTTTTTT. Protein product: CASSIEPLTGELFF.

This clonotype was picked up many times. This sequence joins TRBV3-1 and TRBJ2-7; 9 bases are a match to TRBD2. The trim removed 1 base at V and 2 bases at J, leaving 0 bases unmatched. Germline values: CDR1 LGHDT, CDR2 YNNKEL (reference sequence). The CDR3 sequence is 14 residues long. Written as DNA, the CDR3 is TGTGCCAGCAGCCAAGGACTAGCGGCCTACGAGCAGTACTTC. Translation gives CASSQGLAAYEQYF.

Regarding this clonotype: This may be a read error, as it is one base from a much larger clone. The chain couples TRBV28 to TRBJ1-2; 7 bases fit TRBD1. This CDR3 spans 14 amino acids. Germline values: CDR1 MDHEN, CDR2 SYDVKM. The CDR3 DNA reads TGTGCCAACAGTTTTGGCAGGGGGTTATCTGGCTACACCTTC. Residues: CANSFGRGLSGYTF.

The V call is TRBV4-3, the J call TRBJ2-3, with 7 bases identical to TRBD2. The CDR3 consists of 17 residues. In germline, CDR1 is LGHNA, CDR2 YSLEER. V lost 0 bases and J lost 7; bases outside the gene matches: 13. CDR3 bases: TGCGCCAGCAGCCAAGATCGGGTGGCGGGAGACCAAAATACGCAGTATTTT. Encoded protein: CASSQDRVAGDQNTQYF.

At least ten counts were recorded for this clonotype. The chain combines TRBV30 with TRBJ2-1, with D unresolved. The germline V and J ends were trimmed by 2 bases and 9 bases, with 14 bases remaining between them. From germline, CDR1 is GTSNPN and CDR2 SVGIG (reference sequence). The CDR3 consists of 13 residues. The CDR3 coding sequence is TGTGCCTGGAGTATGACTGTTCCCGGTGAGCAGTTCTTC. Translation: CAWSMTVPGEQFF.

This clonotype was detected a few times. J is TRBJ2-5 and V is TRBV5-8, with 9 bases identical to TRBD1. The CDR3 length is 14 residues. Germline V gene sequence: CDR1 SGHTS, CDR2 YDEGEE. The junction had 6 bases not matched to a gene; V was cut back by 4 bases and J by 5 bases. CDR3 in DNA: TGTGCCAGCAGCAAGGGACAGGGTCGGGAGACCCAGTACTTC. It codes for CASSKGQGRETQYF.

This clonotype came up many times. V is TRBV2 and J is TRBJ1-1; D is possibly TRBD1 (5 bases). From germline, CDR1 is SNHLY and CDR2 FYNNEI. Between the trimmed V and J ends, which lost 0 bases and 0 bases, there was a span of 17 bases. The CDR3 spans 18 residues. Here the CDR3 DNA reads TGTGCCAGCAGTGAAGCGCTTCGTAGGGGAGGTCTGAACACTGAAGCTTTCTTT. It specifies CASSEALRRGGLNTEAFF.

On this clonotype itself: A much more abundant neighbour one base away suggests this may be a read error. This chain joins TRBV27 and TRBJ2-1, with TRBD1 matching over 8 bases. CDR3 length: 14 residues. The germline V gene encodes CDR1 MNHEY and CDR2 SMNVEV (reference sequence). The DNA of the CDR3 is TGTGCCGGCAGTCCAGGGACAGGCCGGGATGAGCAGTTCTTC. Amino acids: CAGSPGTGRDEQFF.

This clonotype was detected a few times. V usage is TRBV9 and J usage is TRBJ2-3, with 7 bases lining up with TRBD2. Trimming at V came to 7 bases and at J to 2 bases, leaving 7 bases not matched to a gene. The CDR3 runs 14 residues. CDR1 and CDR2 (germline): SGDLS, YYNGEE. Here the CDR3 reads CASEGGSPTDTQYF. The CDR3 nucleotides are TGTGCCAGCGAGGGCGGGAGTCCCACAGATACGCAGTATTTT. Full variable domain (outside the CDR3, taken from reference TRBV9 and TRBJ2-3): DSGVTQTPKHLITATGQRVTLRCSPRSGDLSVYWYQQSLDQGLQFLIQYYNGEERAKGNILERFSAQQFPDLHSELNLSSLELGDSALYFCASEGGSPTDTQYFGPGTRLTVL.